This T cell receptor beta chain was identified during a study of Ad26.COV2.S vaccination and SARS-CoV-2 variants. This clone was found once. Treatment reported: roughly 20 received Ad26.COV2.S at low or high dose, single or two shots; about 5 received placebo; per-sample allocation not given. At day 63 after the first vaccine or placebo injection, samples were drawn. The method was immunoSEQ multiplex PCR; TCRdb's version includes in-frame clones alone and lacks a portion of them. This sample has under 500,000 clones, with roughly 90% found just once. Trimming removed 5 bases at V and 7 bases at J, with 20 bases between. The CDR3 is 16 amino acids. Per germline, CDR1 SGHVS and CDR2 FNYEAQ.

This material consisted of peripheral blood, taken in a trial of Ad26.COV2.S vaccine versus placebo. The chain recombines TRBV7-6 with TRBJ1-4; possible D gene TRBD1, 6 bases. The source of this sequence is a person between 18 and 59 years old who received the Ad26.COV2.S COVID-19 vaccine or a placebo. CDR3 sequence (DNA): TGTGCCAGCAGCCCAGAGTCAGGGGCGCGGGGTGAAAAACTGTTTTTT. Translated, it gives CASSPESGARGEKLFF.